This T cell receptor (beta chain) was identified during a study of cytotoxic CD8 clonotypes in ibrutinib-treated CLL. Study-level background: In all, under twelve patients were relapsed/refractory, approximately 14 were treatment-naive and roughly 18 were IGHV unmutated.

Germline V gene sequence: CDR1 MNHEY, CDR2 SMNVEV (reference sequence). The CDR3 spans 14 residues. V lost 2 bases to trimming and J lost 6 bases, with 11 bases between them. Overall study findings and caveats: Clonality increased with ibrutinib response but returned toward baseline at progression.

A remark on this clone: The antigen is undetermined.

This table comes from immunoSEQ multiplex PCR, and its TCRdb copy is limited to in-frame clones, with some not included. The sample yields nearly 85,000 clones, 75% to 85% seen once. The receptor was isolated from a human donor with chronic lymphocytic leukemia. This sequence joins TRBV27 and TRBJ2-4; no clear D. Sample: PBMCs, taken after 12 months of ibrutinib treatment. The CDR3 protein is CASSLGRTPNIQYF. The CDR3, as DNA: TGTGCCAGCAGTTTAGGGCGAACACCAAACATTCAGTACTTC.